The 14 T cell receptor beta chains listed next were all sequenced from one sample in a study of cytomegalovirus exposure and HLA in healthy donors. Generated by immunoSEQ multiplex PCR, the TCRdb table keeps only in-frame clones and is missing some. The data contain some 180,000 clones, 80% to 85% of them singletons. Source material: PBMCs. The receptor source for this set is a woman in her twenties or thirties in good health and CMV-seronegative.

This chain connects TRBV7-3 to TRBJ1-6, with TRBD1 identical over 9 bases. The CDR3 length is 15 residues. J gave up 10 bases and V 5 bases, and 9 bases lay outside the gene matches. Germline-derived CDR1 and CDR2 are SGHTA and FQGTGA. The CDR3 loop reads CASSLSGTGRSPLHF. The CDR3, as DNA: TGTGCCAGCAGCCTCTCCGGGACAGGGCGATCACCCCTCCACTTT.

The rearrangement joins TRBV5-1 to TRBJ2-2; weak D call: TRBD1 (5 bases). This CDR3 is 16 amino acids long. V was shortened by 3 bases and J by 0 bases, with 12 bases between the two germline ends. Germline CDR1 is SGHRS and CDR2 is YFSETQ. This chain's CDR3 is CASSSDQGANTGELFF. CDR3 DNA sequence: TGCGCCAGCAGCTCGGACCAGGGTGCGAACACCGGGGAGCTGTTTTTT.

The chain uses TRBV19 and TRBJ2-5, with D possibly matching TRBD2 (7 bases). CDR3 length: 15 residues. V lost 3 bases and J 3 bases, leaving 14 bases between the germline ends. From germline, CDR1 is LNHDA and CDR2 SQIVND (reference sequence). CDR3 nucleotide sequence: TGTGCCAGTAGTATGGGGGGGCCGGCGGAAGAGACCCAGTACTTC. It specifies CASSMGGPAEETQYF.

CDR3 sequence (DNA): TGCGCCAGCAGCTTGCCACGGGTTACGAAAGACGAGCAGTACTTC. The encoded protein is CASSLPRVTKDEQYF. The genes are TRBV5-1 and TRBJ2-7, with D unclear. Germline V CDR1 and CDR2: SGHRS, YFSETQ. The ends were cut back, 1 base at V and 5 bases at J, with 16 bases in the middle. The CDR3 sequence is 15 residues long.

Points on this clone: Other DNA sequences in this sample translate to the same CDR3. This chain joins TRBV6-5 and TRBJ2-7; a possible D gene is TRBD2 (7 bases). This CDR3 comprises 14 residues. Germline V lookup: CDR1 MNHEY, CDR2 SVGAGI. With 2 bases removed from V and 3 bases from J, the gap between germline ends came to 11 bases. The CDR3 sequence: CASSYDRGGYEQYF. The DNA of the CDR3 is TGTGCCAGCAGTTACGATAGGGGGGGCTACGAGCAGTACTTC.

The rearrangement uses TRBV7-3 and TRBJ2-2; the D is unclear. Looked up from germline, CDR1 is SGHTA and CDR2 is FQGTGA. V was pared by 3 bases and J by 5 bases, with 4 bases between. The length of the CDR3 is 12 residues. The DNA of the CDR3 is TGTGCCAGCAGCTTCTATACCGGGGAGCTGTTTTTT. This gives the protein CASSFYTGELFF.

The chain is built from TRBV11-2 and TRBJ2-2; tentatively, D is TRBD2 (5 bases). CDR1 is SGHAT, CDR2 FQNNGV, per germline. The CDR3 runs to 14 residues. V dropped 5 bases and J dropped 5 bases, with 12 bases sitting between them. The CDR3 protein is CASSPLDLTGELFF. CDR3 DNA sequence: TGTGCCAGCAGCCCCTTGGACTTAACCGGGGAGCTGTTTTTT.

The table lists this clone with a count of one. The rearrangement joins TRBV30 to TRBJ2-1, with D possibly being TRBD2 (6 bases). CDR1 is GTSNPN and CDR2 is SVGIG in the germline V gene (reference sequence). The CDR3 has 15 amino acids. V lost 1 base and J lost 5, with 15 bases in between. As DNA, the CDR3 is TGTGCCTGGAGTGGGGGGGTTAGTCTGGACAATGAGCAGTTCTTC. It specifies CAWSGGVSLDNEQFF.

This rearrangement joins TRBV7-2 to TRBJ2-7; D may be TRBD1 (6 bases). This CDR3 has 16 amino acids. The germline CDR1 and CDR2 sequences are SGHTA and FQGNSA. V was pared by 5 bases and J by 2 bases, with 19 bases between. The CDR3 region has the DNA TGTGCCAGCAGCCCCGTGGCGTCCCGGGACACCTACGAGCAGTACTTC. This gives the protein CASSPVASRDTYEQYF.

The gene calls are TRBV5-5 and TRBJ1-2, with a tentative D call TRBD1 (5 bases). The CDR3 is made up of 15 amino acids. V gave up 1 base and J gave up 0 bases, with 10 bases separating them. The germline gives CDR1 SGHKS, CDR2 YYEKEE (reference sequence). CDR3 amino acids: CASSLFQGSNYGYTF. In DNA, the CDR3 is TGTGCCAGCAGCTTGTTTCAGGGCTCTAACTATGGCTACACCTTC.

DNA for the CDR3: TGTGCCAGCAGCGTAGGGAAGGGGACTTCCTACGAGCAGTACTTC. Its translation is CASSVGKGTSYEQYF. The V and J genes are TRBV9 and TRBJ2-7; possibly TRBD2 for D (6 bases). Germline loops: CDR1 SGDLS, CDR2 YYNGEE. V lost 0 bases to trimming and J lost 1 base, with 11 bases between them. CDR3 size: 15 residues.

The J gene is TRBJ1-2, the V gene TRBV5-1, with TRBD1 identical over 7 bases. The trim removed 0 bases at V and 7 bases at J, leaving 15 bases unmatched. This CDR3 spans 17 amino acids. Germline V gene data show CDR1 as SGHRS and CDR2 as YFSETQ. DNA of the CDR3: TGCGCCAGCAGCTTGGGGCGGATGGGACAGCGCAAGGGTGGCTACACCTTC. This codes for CASSLGRMGQRKGGYTF.

The V call is TRBV6-6, the J call TRBJ2-7, with 9 bases identical to TRBD1. The V segment lost 5 bases and the J segment 3 bases; nucleotides outside the gene matches: 5. Germline V CDR1 and CDR2: MNHNY, SVGAGI (reference sequence). This CDR3 region has 14 residues. As DNA, the CDR3 is TGTGCCAGCAGTCTGACGACAGGGGGCTACGAGCAGTACTTC. It codes for CASSLTTGGYEQYF.

The chain couples TRBV19 to TRBJ2-7; 10 positions agree with TRBD1. Per germline, CDR1 LNHDA and CDR2 SQIVND (reference sequence). Trimming removed 6 bases from V and 1 base from J; junction bases left unmatched: 6. CDR3 length: 15 residues. CDR3 sequence reads: CASSDRGRGSYEQYF. Written as DNA, the CDR3 is TGTGCCAGTAGCGACAGGGGGCGTGGGTCCTACGAGCAGTACTTC.